This is a list of T cell receptor beta chains from one sample in a study of radiation and T cells in renal cell carcinoma. Repertoires were generated with immunoSEQ multiplex PCR, while TCRdb's copy carries only in-frame clones and drops some. The sample consists of under 150,000 clones, roughly four fifths of them appearing once. The material was blood, obtained from a patient whose treatment included radiotherapy and nephrectomy. These receptors were obtained from a woman aged 55-69 years with renal cell carcinoma. Each CDR3 is given with its conserved first and last residue. The order of the fields is clone size, CDR3 length, J gene, V gene, D gene, CDR3 protein, CDR3 DNA. The D gene is left open where the match is weak. Not all rows give a size; the values are once, few, many and, for expanded clones, a class.

clone size: -; CDR3 length: 15; J gene: TRBJ1-3; V gene: TRBV15; D gene: -; CDR3 protein: CATSEDTFSGNTIYF; CDR3 DNA: TGTGCCACCAGCGAGGACACTTTCTCTGGAAACACCATATATTTT
clone size: -; CDR3 length: 15; J gene: TRBJ1-4; V gene: TRBV30; D gene: -; CDR3 protein: CAWSVGSGYNEKLFF; CDR3 DNA: TGTGCCTGGAGTGTAGGTTCGGGGTACAATGAAAAACTGTTTTTT
clone size: -; CDR3 length: 14; J gene: TRBJ2-5; V gene: TRBV7-8; D gene: -; CDR3 protein: CASSLGQDQETQYF; CDR3 DNA: TGTGCCAGCAGCTTAGGACAGGACCAAGAGACCCAGTACTTC
clone size: many; CDR3 length: 16; J gene: TRBJ2-1; V gene: TRBV19; D gene: TRBD2; CDR3 protein: CASSKGLAGRYNEQFF; CDR3 DNA: TGTGCCAGTAGTAAGGGACTAGCGGGACGATACAATGAGCAGTTCTTC
clone size: -; CDR3 length: 15; J gene: TRBJ1-4; V gene: TRBV19; D gene: -; CDR3 protein: CASSASMATNEKLFF; CDR3 DNA: TGTGCCAGTAGTGCCTCCATGGCAACTAATGAAAAACTGTTTTTT
clone size: -; CDR3 length: 16; J gene: TRBJ2-7; V gene: TRBV6-1; D gene: TRBD1; CDR3 protein: CASSELRGQGLGEQYF; CDR3 DNA: TGTGCCAGCAGTGAACTGCGGGGACAGGGGCTTGGCGAGCAGTACTTC
clone size: -; CDR3 length: 12; J gene: TRBJ2-7; V gene: TRBV5-6; D gene: -; CDR3 protein: CASSNRAGGQYF; CDR3 DNA: TGTGCCAGCAGCAATCGAGCCGGGGGGCAGTACTTC
clone size: -; CDR3 length: 15; J gene: TRBJ2-1; V gene: TRBV19; D gene: TRBD2; CDR3 protein: CASSIGLAGGNEQFF; CDR3 DNA: TGTGCCAGTAGTATCGGCCTAGCGGGGGGAAATGAGCAGTTCTTC
clone size: -; CDR3 length: 14; J gene: TRBJ1-2; V gene: TRBV11-2; D gene: -; CDR3 protein: CASSPPNFNYGYTF; CDR3 DNA: TGTGCCAGCAGCCCTCCGAACTTTAACTATGGCTACACCTTC
clone size: -; CDR3 length: 12; J gene: TRBJ2-7; V gene: TRBV7-9; D gene: -; CDR3 protein: CASSQERYEQYF; CDR3 DNA: TGTGCCAGCAGCCAAGAGAGGTACGAGCAGTACTTC
clone size: -; CDR3 length: 16; J gene: TRBJ1-1; V gene: TRBV5-1; D gene: -; CDR3 protein: CASSPQLQGSNTEAFF; CDR3 DNA: TGCGCCAGCAGCCCACAACTACAGGGCTCGAACACTGAAGCTTTCTTT
clone size: -; CDR3 length: 15; J gene: TRBJ1-5; V gene: TRBV19; D gene: -; CDR3 protein: CASSIGGRGNQPQHF; CDR3 DNA: TGTGCCAGTAGTATAGGCGGACGGGGAAATCAGCCCCAGCATTTT
clone size: -; CDR3 length: 15; J gene: TRBJ1-1; V gene: TRBV11-2; D gene: -; CDR3 protein: CASSLGIGGNTEAFF; CDR3 DNA: TGTGCCAGCAGCTTAGGAATAGGAGGGAACACTGAAGCTTTCTTT
clone size: -; CDR3 length: 15; J gene: TRBJ2-5; V gene: TRBV12-5; D gene: TRBD2; CDR3 protein: CASGSLTSIGETQYF; CDR3 DNA: TGTGCTAGTGGTTCGCTGACTAGCATCGGAGAGACCCAGTACTTC
clone size: -; CDR3 length: 13; J gene: TRBJ2-1; V gene: TRBV7-2; D gene: TRBD1; CDR3 protein: CASSNDRVSEQFF; CDR3 DNA: TGTGCCAGCAGCAATGACAGGGTGAGTGAGCAGTTCTTC
clone size: -; CDR3 length: 12; J gene: TRBJ1-1; V gene: TRBV5-1; D gene: -; CDR3 protein: CASSLAGDEAFF; CDR3 DNA: TGCGCCAGCAGCTTGGCGGGGGATGAAGCTTTCTTT
clone size: -; CDR3 length: 13; J gene: TRBJ1-1; V gene: TRBV27; D gene: -; CDR3 protein: CASSFNRATEAFF; CDR3 DNA: TGTGCCAGCAGTTTCAACAGGGCAACTGAAGCTTTCTTT
clone size: many; CDR3 length: 12; J gene: TRBJ2-7; V gene: TRBV5-1; D gene: TRBD1; CDR3 protein: CASSWTGSEQYF; CDR3 DNA: TGCGCCAGCAGCTGGACAGGGAGCGAGCAGTACTTC
clone size: -; CDR3 length: 14; J gene: TRBJ2-7; V gene: TRBV2; D gene: -; CDR3 protein: CASTWGRLENEQYF; CDR3 DNA: TGTGCCAGCACTTGGGGCCGACTAGAAAACGAGCAGTACTTC
clone size: -; CDR3 length: 14; J gene: TRBJ1-1; V gene: TRBV7-3; D gene: -; CDR3 protein: CASKKDAINTEAFF; CDR3 DNA: TGTGCCAGCAAGAAGGACGCTATAAACACTGAAGCTTTCTTT
clone size: -; CDR3 length: 16; J gene: TRBJ2-1; V gene: TRBV6-5; D gene: TRBD2; CDR3 protein: CASSYSSGGIRNEQFF; CDR3 DNA: TGTGCCAGCAGTTATTCAAGCGGGGGGATTCGCAATGAGCAGTTCTTC
clone size: -; CDR3 length: 15; J gene: TRBJ2-1; V gene: TRBV27; D gene: TRBD2; CDR3 protein: CASSISGASYNEQFF; CDR3 DNA: TGTGCCAGCAGTATAAGCGGGGCATCCTACAATGAGCAGTTCTTC
clone size: -; CDR3 length: 12; J gene: TRBJ1-1; V gene: TRBV7-9; D gene: -; CDR3 protein: CASSLIGEEAFF; CDR3 DNA: TGTGCCAGCAGCTTAATAGGCGAGGAAGCTTTCTTT
clone size: -; CDR3 length: 14; J gene: TRBJ1-1; V gene: TRBV5-8; D gene: -; CDR3 protein: CASSLLTTNTEAFF; CDR3 DNA: TGTGCCAGCAGCTTGCTGACAACGAACACTGAAGCTTTCTTT
clone size: -; CDR3 length: 17; J gene: TRBJ1-5; V gene: TRBV5-5; D gene: TRBD1; CDR3 protein: CASSGGTGGYSNQPQHF; CDR3 DNA: TGTGCCAGCAGCGGAGGGACAGGGGGATATAGCAATCAGCCCCAGCATTTT
clone size: -; CDR3 length: 15; J gene: TRBJ2-5; V gene: TRBV27; D gene: TRBD1; CDR3 protein: CASNGQGLPQETQYF; CDR3 DNA: TGTGCCAGCAACGGACAGGGGCTACCCCAAGAGACCCAGTACTTC
clone size: -; CDR3 length: 13; J gene: TRBJ2-5; V gene: TRBV10-3; D gene: -; CDR3 protein: CAISQDSQETQYF; CDR3 DNA: TGTGCCATCAGCCAGGACAGTCAAGAGACCCAGTACTTC
clone size: -; CDR3 length: 13; J gene: TRBJ1-2; V gene: TRBV4-3; D gene: -; CDR3 protein: CASSQDKGYGYTF; CDR3 DNA: TGCGCCAGCAGCCAAGATAAGGGGTATGGCTACACCTTC
clone size: -; CDR3 length: 15; J gene: TRBJ1-4; V gene: TRBV2; D gene: -; CDR3 protein: CASSEGRRLTEKLFF; CDR3 DNA: TGTGCCAGCAGTGAAGGGCGGAGATTAACCGAAAAACTGTTTTTT
clone size: -; CDR3 length: 15; J gene: TRBJ2-3; V gene: TRBV5-4; D gene: -; CDR3 protein: CASSLPGARTDTQYF; CDR3 DNA: TGTGCCAGCAGTCTTCCTGGGGCGAGAACAGATACGCAGTATTTT
clone size: -; CDR3 length: 14; J gene: TRBJ1-5; V gene: TRBV11-2; D gene: -; CDR3 protein: CASSRDGYNQPQHF; CDR3 DNA: TGTGCCAGCAGCCGAGACGGTTATAATCAGCCCCAGCATTTT